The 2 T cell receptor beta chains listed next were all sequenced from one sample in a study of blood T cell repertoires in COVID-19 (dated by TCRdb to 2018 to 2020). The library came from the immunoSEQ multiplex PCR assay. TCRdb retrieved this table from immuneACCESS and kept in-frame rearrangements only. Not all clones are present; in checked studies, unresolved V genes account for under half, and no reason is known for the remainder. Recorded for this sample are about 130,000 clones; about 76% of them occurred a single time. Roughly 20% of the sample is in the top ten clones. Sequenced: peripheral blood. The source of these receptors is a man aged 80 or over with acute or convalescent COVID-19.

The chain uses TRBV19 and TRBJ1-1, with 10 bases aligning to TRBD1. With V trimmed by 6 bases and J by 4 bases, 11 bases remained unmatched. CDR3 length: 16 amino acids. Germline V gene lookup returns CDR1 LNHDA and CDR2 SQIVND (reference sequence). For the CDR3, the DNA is TGTGCCAGTAGAACGGGACAGGGGTCAGGCAGCACTGAAGCTTTCTTT. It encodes CASRTGQGSGSTEAFF.

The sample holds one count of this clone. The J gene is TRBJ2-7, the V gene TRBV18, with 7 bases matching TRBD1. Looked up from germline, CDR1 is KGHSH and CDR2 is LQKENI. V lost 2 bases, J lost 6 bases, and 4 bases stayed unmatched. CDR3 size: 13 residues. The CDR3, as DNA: TGTGCCAGCTCACCAAGACAGGGCTCCGAGCAGTACTTC. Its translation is CASSPRQGSEQYF.